This T cell receptor beta chain derives from a study of shared clonotypes between healthy human individuals. Germline loops: CDR1 SGHTS, CDR2 YDEGEE. This CDR3 is built from 16 residues. The V segment lost 1 base and the J segment 2 bases; nucleotides outside the gene matches: 5. Some clones are missing from TCRdb's copy, which holds only in-frame ones; the method was immunoSEQ multiplex PCR. The sample has about 1 million clones, more than 60% seen once. Sample: memory CD4+ T cells sorted from blood. As to subset: CD45RA-negative fraction. This sequence joins TRBV5-8 and TRBJ2-1; 8 bases align to TRBD1. The sequence was obtained from a man between 18 and 29 years old in good health. In nucleotides, the CDR3 is TGTGCCAGCAGCTTGTCTGGGACAGGCCCCTACAATGAGCAGTTCTTC. Translating it yields CASSLSGTGPYNEQFF.